These 19 T cell receptor beta chains share one sample of origin, sequenced in a study of identical twins. Using its own MiXCR run on the 5' RACE reads, TCRdb lists one record per CDR3 protein. There are about 690,000 distinct CDR3 sequences in the sample; about 20% occur only once, and 4% to 5.5% lies in the top ten. This sample also belongs to another study, concerning T cells expressing NK-cell markers.

Sample: PBMCs. The receptors here all came from a woman aged 18-29 years in good health.

This clonotype was counted ten times or more. J is TRBJ1-4 and V is TRBV6-5; tentative D call: TRBD1 (5 bases). Germline CDR1 MNHEY, CDR2 SVGAGI. Trimming stripped 0 bases from V and 8 bases from J, with 10 bases between. The length of the CDR3 is 14 residues. CDR3: CASSYSLTGEKLFF. CDR3 bases: TGTGCCAGCAGTTACTCGCTAACAGGCGAAAAACTGTTTTTT.

There are a few counts of this clonotype. The rearrangement links TRBV7-2 to TRBJ2-7; 10 positions match TRBD2. CDR1 is SGHTA, CDR2 FQGNSA, per germline. The CDR3 contains 14 residues. With V trimmed by 5 bases and J by 7 bases, 8 bases remained unmatched. The CDR3: CASSLLAGLREQYF. For the CDR3, the DNA is TGTGCCAGCAGCCTACTAGCGGGATTGAGGGAGCAGTACTTC.

The CDR3 here is CASSPGLAGGSSYNEQFF. CDR3 in DNA: TGTGCCAGCAGTCCGGGACTAGCGGGGGGCAGCTCCTACAATGAGCAGTTCTTC. The V gene is TRBV5-5, the J gene TRBJ2-1; 15 bases are a match to TRBD2. Per germline, CDR1 SGHKS and CDR2 YYEKEE (reference sequence). The CDR3 is 18 amino acids. The V segment lost 5 bases and the J segment 0 bases; nucleotides outside the gene matches: 6.

The chain joins TRBV20-1 to TRBJ2-2; D call uncertain. Trimming took 4 bases from V and 6 from J, leaving 9 bases between them. The germline V gene encodes CDR1 DFQATT and CDR2 SNEGSKA (reference sequence). This CDR3 has 12 residues. The CDR3 nucleotides are TGCAGTGCTAATAAAGGGCCCGGGGAGCTGTTTTTT. Amino acids: CSANKGPGELFF.

This clonotype came up a few times. V and J are TRBV12-3 or TRBV12-4 and TRBJ2-7, with TRBD2 identical over 11 bases. V shed 6 bases, J shed 8 bases, and the junction held 12 bases outside the gene matches. The CDR3 runs to 15 residues. As DNA, the CDR3 is TGTGCCAGCAGCCCCAGCACCGGGACTAGCGGCAAGCAGTACTTC. This codes for CASSPSTGTSGKQYF.

This clonotype occurred a few times. J is TRBJ2-1 and V is TRBV7-2; TRBD2 agrees at 15 bases. There are 16 residues in the CDR3. Germline trimming cut 7 bases from V and 9 bases from J; bases unmatched to any gene: 10. CDR1 is SGHTA, CDR2 FQGNSA, per germline. The CDR3 nucleotides are TGTGCCAGCAATTCCGGGACTAGCGGGAGGAGGGTTGAGCAGTTCTTC. This gives the protein CASNSGTSGRRVEQFF.

The table lists this clonotype with a few counts. This chain links TRBV24-1 with TRBJ2-1; the D is unclear. The ends were cut back, 9 bases at V and 9 bases at J, with 17 bases in the middle. The CDR3 consists of 13 residues. Germline values: CDR1 KGHDR, CDR2 SFDVKD. The CDR3 DNA reads as TGTGCCACCTCCGCTGGGGTTTTCACTGAGCAGTTCTTC. It encodes CATSAGVFTEQFF.

This clonotype was seen repeatedly, ten times or more. This chain links TRBV18 with TRBJ2-1; tentative D call: TRBD2 (7 bases). The ends were cut back, 1 base at V and 6 bases at J, with 10 bases in the middle. Germline CDR1 and CDR2: KGHSH and LQKENI. The CDR3 totals 14 residues. The CDR3 DNA follows: TGTGCCAGCTCACCACAGGGAGGGGGCAATGAGCAGTTCTTC. Its translation: CASSPQGGGNEQFF.

This clonotype has only a few counts. The chain carries TRBV20-1 and TRBJ2-2; 10 bases agree with TRBD2. The germline V gene encodes CDR1 DFQATT and CDR2 SNEGSKA (reference sequence). The CDR3 contains 15 residues. The junction had 10 bases not matched to a gene; V was cut back by 4 bases and J by 8 bases. The CDR3 nucleotides read TGCAGTGCTACTAGTACACTAGCGGGGATAGGGGAGCTGTTTTTT. Protein: CSATSTLAGIGELFF.

The sample holds a few counts of this clonotype. The chain links TRBV20-1 to TRBJ2-1; 11 bases match TRBD2. The V and J ends lost 7 bases and 7 bases, in that order; junction bases with no gene match: 9. This CDR3 spans 14 amino acids. The germline V gene has CDR1 DFQATT and CDR2 SNEGSKA (reference sequence). In DNA form, the CDR3 reads TGCAGTGTTACTCGGGGACTAGCGGTTAATGAGCAGTTCTTC. Translation: CSVTRGLAVNEQFF.

The chain is built from TRBV29-1 and TRBJ1-1; D is unresolved. The CDR3 sequence is 13 residues long. V lost 3 bases, J lost 8 bases, and 16 bases lay in between. Germline-derived CDR1 and CDR2 are SQVTM and ANQGSEA. The DNA of the CDR3 is TGCAGCGTTGAGCTCGTAGCGGCAGGCGAAGCTTTCTTT. It codes for CSVELVAAGEAFF.

The chain joins TRBV20-1 to TRBJ2-5, with unresolved D. CDR3 size: 14 residues. The germline V gene has CDR1 DFQATT and CDR2 SNEGSKA (reference sequence). Trimming shortened V by 0 bases and J by 2 bases, and 10 bases separated the two germline ends. The CDR3 region has the DNA TGCAGTGCTAGAGAGTGGGTCCAACAAGAGACCCAGTACTTC. Its protein is CSAREWVQQETQYF.

J is TRBJ1-1 and V is TRBV12-3 or TRBV12-4; TRBD1 might be the D (5 bases). With 7 bases removed from V and 2 bases from J, the gap between germline ends came to 11 bases. The CDR3 runs to 13 residues. The CDR3 reads CASTTDSNTEAFF. DNA of the CDR3: TGTGCCAGCACTACCGACAGTAACACTGAAGCTTTCTTT.

This sequence joins TRBV20-1 and TRBJ2-3; 12 nucleotides agree with TRBD2. The V gene's germline CDR1 is DFQATT and CDR2 SNEGSKA (reference sequence). V was pared by 4 bases and J by 5 bases, with 10 bases of the junction left unmatched. The CDR3 totals 16 residues. CDR3: CSAIVLAGGPGDTQYF. CDR3 nucleotide sequence: TGCAGTGCTATTGTTCTAGCGGGAGGGCCGGGAGATACGCAGTATTTT.

The sample holds a few counts of this clonotype. The chain is built from TRBV12-3 or TRBV12-4 and TRBJ1-6, with TRBD1 matching over 8 bases. CDR3 length equals 15 residues. Trimming at V came to 3 bases and at J to 9 bases, leaving 7 bases not matched to a gene. The CDR3 spells CASSFRDRSSSPLHF. CDR3 nucleotides: TGTGCCAGCAGTTTTCGGGACAGGTCTTCTTCACCCCTCCACTTT.

The chain employs TRBV15 and TRBJ2-4; TRBD1 might be the D (6 bases). Deletions cut 1 base from V and 6 bases from J, with 13 bases between. From germline, CDR1 is LNHNV and CDR2 YYDKDF (reference sequence). The CDR3 loop spans 15 amino acids. CDR3 sequence: CATSRVGGFANIQYF. CDR3 nucleotides: TGTGCCACCAGCAGAGTAGGGGGTTTCGCAAACATTCAGTACTTC.

This clonotype was seen ten or more times. J is TRBJ2-3 and V is TRBV20-1; TRBD1 agrees at 7 bases. Germline V CDR1 and CDR2: DFQATT, SNEGSKA (reference sequence). The V segment lost 2 bases and the J segment 6 bases; nucleotides outside the gene matches: 11. The CDR3 sequence is 15 residues long. The CDR3 DNA is TGCAGTGCTAGATCCCTGACAGGGTACGGGGATACGCAGTATTTT. Its translation is CSARSLTGYGDTQYF.

This clonotype appeared a single time. The CDR3 nucleotides are TGCGCCAGCAGCTTCCTGGGTAGGGGCTGGGATGAGCAGTTCTTC. Amino acids: CASSFLGRGWDEQFF. This rearrangement joins TRBV5-1 to TRBJ2-1, with D possibly TRBD1 on 5 matching bases. The CDR3 is 15 amino acids. V was shortened by 2 bases and J by 8 bases, with 17 bases between the two germline ends. Germline values: CDR1 SGHRS, CDR2 YFSETQ.

The V gene is TRBV12-3 or TRBV12-4, the J gene TRBJ1-1, with a tentative D call TRBD1 (5 bases). The CDR3 length is 16 residues. Deletions cut 6 bases from V and 1 base from J, with 18 bases between. Here the CDR3 DNA reads TGTGCCAGCAGCCACCCCCGGGGCAGCTCGAACACTGAAGCTTTCTTT. Translation gives CASSHPRGSSNTEAFF.